This TCR beta chain was identified in a study of PD-L1 blockade in urothelial cancer. Assay: immunoSEQ multiplex PCR; the TCRdb copy retains only in-frame clones and omits some. In the table there are about 30,000 clones, approximately 90% of which are singletons. V lost 0 bases and J 1 base, leaving 13 bases between the germline ends. Germline V gives CDR1 SGHRS, CDR2 YFSETQ. The CDR3 loop spans 16 amino acids. The time point is: peripheral blood 6 weeks after treatment start. This material consisted of PBMCs, taken around atezolizumab (anti-PD-L1) treatment. The chain links TRBV5-1 to TRBJ2-5; tentatively, D is TRBD2 (7 bases). The receptor's source is a man older than 75 with urothelial cancer. CDR3 sequence: CASSLGPGGAQETQYF. The CDR3 DNA is TGCGCCAGCAGCTTGGGGCCTGGGGGGGCCCAAGAGACCCAGTACTTC.